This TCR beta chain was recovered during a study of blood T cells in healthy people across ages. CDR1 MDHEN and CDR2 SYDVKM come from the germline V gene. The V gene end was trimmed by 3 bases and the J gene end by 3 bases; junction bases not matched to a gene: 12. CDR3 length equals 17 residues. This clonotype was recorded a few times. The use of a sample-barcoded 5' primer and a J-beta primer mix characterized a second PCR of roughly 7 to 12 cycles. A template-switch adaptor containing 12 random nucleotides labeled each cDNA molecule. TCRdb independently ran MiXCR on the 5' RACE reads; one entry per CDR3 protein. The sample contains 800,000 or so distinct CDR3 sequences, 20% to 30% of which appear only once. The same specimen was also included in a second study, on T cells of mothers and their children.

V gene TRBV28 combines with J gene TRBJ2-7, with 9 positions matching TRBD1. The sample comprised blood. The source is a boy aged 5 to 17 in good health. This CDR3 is CASSFVRGTGRNYEQYF. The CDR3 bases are TGTGCCAGCAGTTTCGTTCGCGGGACAGGGAGAAACTACGAGCAGTACTTC.